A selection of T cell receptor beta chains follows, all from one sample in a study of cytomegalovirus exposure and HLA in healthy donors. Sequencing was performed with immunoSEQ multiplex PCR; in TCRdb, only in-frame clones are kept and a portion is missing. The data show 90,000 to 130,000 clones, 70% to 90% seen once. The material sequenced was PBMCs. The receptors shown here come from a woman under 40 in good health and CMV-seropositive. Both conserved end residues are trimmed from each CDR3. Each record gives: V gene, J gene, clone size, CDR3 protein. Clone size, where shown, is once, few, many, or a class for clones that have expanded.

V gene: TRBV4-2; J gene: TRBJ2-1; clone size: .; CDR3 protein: ASSQDRGGYNEQF
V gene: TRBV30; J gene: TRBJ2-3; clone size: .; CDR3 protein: AWSVSERWC
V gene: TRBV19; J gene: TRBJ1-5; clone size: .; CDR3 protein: ASSISAGDSNQPQH
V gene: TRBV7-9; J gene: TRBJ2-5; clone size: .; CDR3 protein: ASSTGGRKRETQY
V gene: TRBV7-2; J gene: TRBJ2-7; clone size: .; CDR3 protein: ASSSVSGVGYEQY
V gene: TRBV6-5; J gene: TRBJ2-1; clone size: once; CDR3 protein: ASSYSNSLAFDEQF
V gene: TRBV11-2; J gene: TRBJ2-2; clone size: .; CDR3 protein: ASSLAAAGTSNTGELF
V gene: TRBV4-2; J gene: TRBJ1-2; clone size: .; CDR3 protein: ASSQETFPNYGYT
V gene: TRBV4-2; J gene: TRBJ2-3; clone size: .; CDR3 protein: ASSQDRLAISSTDTQY
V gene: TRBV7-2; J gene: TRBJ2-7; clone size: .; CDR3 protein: ASSLTGRGSGRNYEQY
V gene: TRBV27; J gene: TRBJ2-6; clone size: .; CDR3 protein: ASSPRSSGANVLT
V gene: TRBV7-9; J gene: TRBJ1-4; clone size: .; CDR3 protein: ASSLGEELF
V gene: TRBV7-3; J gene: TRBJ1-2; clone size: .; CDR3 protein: ASSLRPLTINYGYT
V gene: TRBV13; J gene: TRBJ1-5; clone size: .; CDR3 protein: ASSLGQGYNQPQH
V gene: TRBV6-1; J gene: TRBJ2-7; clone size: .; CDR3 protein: ASSEVRPSGRGYEQY
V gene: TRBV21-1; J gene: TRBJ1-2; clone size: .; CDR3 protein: ASSVLRGFYGYT
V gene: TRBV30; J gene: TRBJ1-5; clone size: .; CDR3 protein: AWSGTGGSQPQH
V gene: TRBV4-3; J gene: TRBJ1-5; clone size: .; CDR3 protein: ASSYRLNQPQH
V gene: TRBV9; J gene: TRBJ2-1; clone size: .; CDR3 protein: ASSLGSGREQF
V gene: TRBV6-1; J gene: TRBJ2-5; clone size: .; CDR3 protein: ASSEGWGRAAGETQY
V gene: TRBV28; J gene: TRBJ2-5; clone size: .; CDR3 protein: ASRLTGVETQY
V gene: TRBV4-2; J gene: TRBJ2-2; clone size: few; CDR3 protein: ASSQALAGSTGELF
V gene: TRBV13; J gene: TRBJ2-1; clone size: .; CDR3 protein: ASSLGTETNEQF
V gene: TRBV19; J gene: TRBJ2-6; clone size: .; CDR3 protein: ASSAQGSGANVLT
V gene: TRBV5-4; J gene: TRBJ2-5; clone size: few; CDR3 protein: ASSPGGSGRREETQY
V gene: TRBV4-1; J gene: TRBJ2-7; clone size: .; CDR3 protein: ASSPLGRQGPYEQY
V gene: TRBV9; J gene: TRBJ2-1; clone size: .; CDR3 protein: ASSKRTEYNEQF
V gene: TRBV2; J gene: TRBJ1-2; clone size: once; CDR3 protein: ASSDGANYGYT
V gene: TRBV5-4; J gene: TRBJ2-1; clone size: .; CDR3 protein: ASSTGGLAGYNEQF
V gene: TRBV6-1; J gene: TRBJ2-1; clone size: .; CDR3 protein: ASIGTGLNEQF